The rows below give T cell receptor beta chains drawn from one sample of a study of Graves' ophthalmopathy and Graves' hyperthyroidism. TCRdb reprocessed the multiplex PCR reads via MiXCR and lists one record per CDR3 protein. The sample carries roughly 420,000 distinct CDR3 sequences, roughly 21% recorded once. Material for sequencing was peripheral blood. These TCRs come from a woman aged 18-35 years with stable Graves' hyperthyroidism. The CDR3 runs from the conserved cysteine through the conserved F or W. A D gene is named only where the DNA matches it firmly. The size of a clone is reported for some rows only, either as once, few or many, or as a class for expanded clones.

clone size,V gene,D gene,J gene,CDR3 protein,CDR3 DNA
many,TRBV7-9,-,TRBJ1-1,CASSPPPGRGEEAFF,TGTGCCAGCAGCCCACCCCCAGGACGGGGAGAAGAGGCTTTCTTT
many,TRBV12-3/TRBV12-4,-,TRBJ2-7,CASSFEGLYEQYF,TGTGCCAGCAGTTTTGAAGGGCTCTACGAGCAGTACTTC
few,TRBV30,-,TRBJ1-1,CAWRGGTEAFF,TGTGCCTGGAGGGGAGGAACTGAAGCTTTCTTT
-,TRBV12-5,-,TRBJ1-1,CASGLSGAEAFF,TGTGCTAGTGGTTTGTCCGGGGCTGAAGCTTTCTTT
many,TRBV20-1,TRBD1,TRBJ1-1,CSAPGQGGTEAFF,TGCAGTGCCCCAGGACAGGGAGGAACTGAAGCTTTCTTT
few,TRBV18,-,TRBJ1-1,CASLKEGAEAFF,TGTGCCAGTCTTAAGGAAGGGGCTGAAGCTTTCTTT
many,TRBV6-5,-,TRBJ1-6,CASSYDPGRDSYNSPLHF,TGTGCCAGCAGTTACGACCCGGGAAGAGACTCCTATAATTCACCCCTCCACTTT
-,TRBV20-1,-,TRBJ2-5,CSRGRGRETQYF,TGCAGTCGAGGGCGCGGAAGAGAGACCCAGTACTTC
-,TRBV27,-,TRBJ1-2,CASSQGGLSYGYTF,TGTGCCAGCAGCCAGGGTGGGCTCTCCTATGGCTACACCTTC
many,TRBV28,-,TRBJ1-2,CASSLMDGVRGYTF,TGTGCCAGCAGTTTAATGGATGGGGTCCGGGGCTACACCTTC
many,TRBV12-3/TRBV12-4,-,TRBJ2-7,CASTEGPRSEQYF,TGTGCCAGCACGGAAGGGCCCCGGAGCGAGCAGTACTTC
-,TRBV28,TRBD1,TRBJ1-2,CASRTPRQGNGYTF,TGTGCCAGCAGAACTCCCCGACAGGGGAACGGCTACACCTTC
many,TRBV19,TRBD2,TRBJ2-2,CASSGGPGTSITGELFF,TGTGCCAGTAGTGGTGGACCCGGGACTAGCATCACCGGGGAGCTGTTTTTT
many,TRBV3-1,-,TRBJ1-2,CASSQNGAGYTF,TGTGCCAGCAGTCAAAACGGGGCAGGCTACACCTTC
many,TRBV6-5,-,TRBJ1-5,CASTWQVDQPQHF,TGTGCCAGCACTTGGCAGGTCGATCAGCCCCAGCATTTT
many,TRBV24-1,TRBD1,TRBJ2-2,CATNLQGVANTGELFF,TGTGCCACCAACCTACAGGGGGTTGCGAACACCGGGGAGCTGTTTTTT
many,TRBV2,TRBD1,TRBJ2-5,CASSRQGKETQYF,TGTGCCAGCAGCCGACAGGGAAAAGAGACCCAGTACTTC
few,TRBV13,-,TRBJ2-2,CASTPPGGPGELFF,TGTGCCAGCACCCCGCCCGGGGGGCCCGGGGAGCTGTTTTTT
few,TRBV6-2/TRBV6-3,-,TRBJ1-2,CASSRESVGYGYTF,TGTGCCAGCAGTCGAGAGAGTGTCGGCTATGGCTACACCTTC
-,TRBV20-1,-,TRBJ2-5,CSPGGASEETQYF,TGCAGTCCAGGAGGGGCCTCTGAAGAGACCCAGTACTTC
many,TRBV7-9,-,TRBJ1-1,CASSLSHSSNTEAFF,TGTGCCAGCAGCCTGTCCCACAGTTCGAACACTGAAGCTTTCTTT
-,TRBV2,TRBD1,TRBJ2-4,CARGGTGIDTKNIQYF,TGTGCCAGGGGCGGGACAGGAATTGATACCAAAAACATTCAGTACTTC
many,TRBV20-1,TRBD1,TRBJ2-7,CSARSYRGIYEQYF,TGCAGTGCTAGATCGTACAGGGGTATCTACGAGCAGTACTTC
many,TRBV20-1,-,TRBJ2-7,CSASDGPPYEQYF,TGCAGTGCTAGCGACGGACCCCCCTACGAGCAGTACTTC
many,TRBV7-9,-,TRBJ2-7,CASSSVGPYEQYF,TGTGCCAGCAGCTCCGTCGGACCCTACGAGCAGTACTTC
few,TRBV6-5,TRBD1,TRBJ2-7,CASSYRTGLNEQYF,TGTGCCAGCAGCTATAGGACAGGTCTAAACGAGCAGTACTTC
many,TRBV20-1,TRBD2,TRBJ2-7,CSAMGRTSGNYEQYF,TGCAGTGCTATGGGCCGGACTAGCGGGAATTACGAGCAGTACTTC
few,TRBV20-1,-,TRBJ2-7,CSARVRTLGYEQYF,TGCAGTGCTAGGGTCAGGACATTAGGCTACGAGCAGTACTTC
few,TRBV7-9,-,TRBJ2-5,CASRPGTPATQYF,TGTGCCAGCAGACCCGGGACTCCGGCGACCCAGTACTTC
-,TRBV12-3/TRBV12-4,TRBD2,TRBJ2-7,CASKRGLAASEQYF,TGTGCCAGCAAGCGTGGACTAGCGGCCAGCGAGCAGTACTTC
many,TRBV24-1,TRBD1,TRBJ1-3,CATSPRPGTGGRNTIYF,TGTGCCACCAGCCCCCGCCCCGGGACAGGGGGCAGAAACACCATATATTTT
many,TRBV27,-,TRBJ2-5,CASSLYYGFGGTQYF,TGTGCCAGCAGTTTATACTACGGGTTCGGTGGGACCCAGTACTTC
many,TRBV6-1,-,TRBJ1-5,CASSEAGRGFNQPQHF,TGTGCCAGCAGTGAAGCGGGCAGGGGCTTCAATCAGCCCCAGCATTTT
many,TRBV20-1,-,TRBJ1-5,CSARGRGVQPQHF,TGCAGTGCTAGAGGGAGGGGTGTTCAGCCCCAGCATTTT
-,TRBV13,TRBD1,TRBJ2-7,CASSQGQGINEQYF,TGTGCCAGCAGCCAGGGACAGGGGATCAACGAGCAGTACTTC
-,TRBV9,TRBD2,TRBJ2-4,CASSVAGGDYRLGAKNIQYF,TGTGCCAGCAGCGTAGCGGGAGGGGACTACAGACTAGGGGCCAAAAACATTCAGTACTTC
many,TRBV6-5,-,TRBJ1-1,CASSYGGGNTEAFF,TGTGCCAGCAGTTACGGAGGCGGGAACACTGAAGCTTTCTTT
-,TRBV6-2/TRBV6-3,TRBD2,TRBJ2-1,CASSRGLGKFF,TGTGCCAGCAGTCGAGGACTAGGTAAGTTCTTC
few,TRBV7-2,-,TRBJ1-5,CASSSSPRGNQPQHF,TGTGCCAGCAGCTCCTCCCCAAGGGGCAATCAGCCCCAGCATTTT
many,TRBV6-6,TRBD1,TRBJ1-5,CASRSRQGYGNQPQHF,TGTGCCAGCAGGAGCCGACAGGGGTACGGCAATCAGCCCCAGCATTTT